These 12 T cell receptor beta chains were sequenced from one sample in a study of molecular identifiers for immune sequencing clone quantification. Each CDR3 protein is one row after TCRdb ran MiXCR on the PCR reads. The sample includes around 6,000 distinct CDR3 sequences, under 20% of them seen just once. Sequenced sample: naive CD8+ T cells from blood, with Jurkat cell RNA spiked in. Specified subset: FACS-sorted CD8+CD4-CCR7+CD45RA+ naive T cells. The receptors here all came from a human donor in good health. Some libraries in this study had Jurkat cell RNA spiked in.

In its sample, this clonotype ranks as medium-sized (0.01 to 0.1%). The chain combines TRBV29-1 with TRBJ2-3; the D gene could be TRBD1 or TRBD2 (6 bases each). Trimming removed 6 bases from V and 0 bases from J, with 13 bases in between. The germline gives CDR1 SQVTM, CDR2 ANQGSEA. The CDR3 is 14 amino acids. CDR3: CSVDGGPSTDTQYF. CDR3 nucleotide sequence: TGCAGCGTCGACGGGGGCCCTAGCACAGATACGCAGTATTTT.

By proportion, this clonotype is medium-sized. The V gene is TRBV7-2, the J gene TRBJ2-1; 12 positions agree with TRBD2. With V trimmed by 3 bases and J by 9 bases, 6 bases remained unmatched. The CDR3 is made up of 15 amino acids. Germline loops: CDR1 SGHTA, CDR2 FQGNSA. The CDR3 here is CASSFASGGAGEQFF. The DNA of the CDR3 is TGTGCCAGCAGCTTTGCTAGCGGGGGGGCCGGTGAGCAGTTCTTC.

This clonotype is labeled as medium-sized. The chain uses TRBV5-1 and TRBJ2-3; D is perhaps TRBD1 (6 bases). The CDR3 contains 15 residues. V dropped 5 bases and J dropped 0 bases, with 13 bases sitting between them. Germline V gene data show CDR1 as SGHRS and CDR2 as YFSETQ. CDR3 DNA sequence: TGCGCCAGCAGTCCCGGGACACAAAGCACAGATACGCAGTATTTT. Translating it yields CASSPGTQSTDTQYF.

The J gene is TRBJ2-7, the V gene TRBV20-1, with 8 bases aligning to TRBD2. V was clipped by 8 bases and J by 4 bases; unmatched bases: 10. Per germline, CDR1 DFQATT and CDR2 SNEGSKA (reference sequence). The CDR3 is 13 residues long. The CDR3 region is CSTMAGLAYEQYF. As DNA, the CDR3 is TGCAGTACTATGGCTGGACTAGCTTACGAGCAGTACTTC.

This clonotype is classed as medium-sized. The rearrangement links TRBV13 to TRBJ1-1; D might be TRBD1 (6 bases). V lost 0 bases and J lost 1, with 9 bases in between. This CDR3 contains 15 residues. Looked up from germline, CDR1 is PRHDT and CDR2 is FYEKMQ (reference sequence). CDR3 DNA sequence: TGTGCCAGCAGCTTAGGGGGACACTCGAACACTGAAGCTTTCTTT. Translation: CASSLGGHSNTEAFF.

This clonotype is judged medium-sized. The chain recombines TRBV6-5 with TRBJ2-1; 7 positions agree with TRBD2. J gave up 0 bases and V 2 bases, and 13 bases lay outside the gene matches. CDR3 length: 19 amino acids. Per germline, CDR1 MNHEY and CDR2 SVGAGI. The CDR3 loop is CASSYDSGGSIPSYNEQFF. In DNA, the CDR3 is TGTGCCAGCAGTTACGATTCGGGGGGAAGTATTCCCTCCTACAATGAGCAGTTCTTC.

By proportion, this clonotype is medium-sized. The chain carries TRBV4-3 and TRBJ1-3; D uncertain. The germline V gene has CDR1 LGHNA and CDR2 YSLEER. The CDR3 is 16 residues long. V lost 0 bases, J lost 0 bases, and 9 bases lay in between. The DNA for the CDR3 is TGCGCCAGCAGCCAAGATCGGACGACCTCTGGAAACACCATATATTTT. It codes for CASSQDRTTSGNTIYF.

Many counts were recorded for this clonotype. The chain uses TRBV29-1 and TRBJ1-2; D is ambiguous. Germline CDR1 SQVTM, CDR2 ANQGSEA. This CDR3 has 13 residues. The ends were cut back, 3 bases at V and 5 bases at J, with 13 bases in the middle. CDR3 loop: CSVDWEDSYGYTF. The CDR3 nucleotides are TGCAGCGTTGATTGGGAGGATTCATATGGCTACACCTTC. The full variable domain, in which reference TRBV29-1 and TRBJ1-2 provide the parts outside the CDR3, is SAVISQKPSRDICQRGTSLTIQCQVDSQVTMMFWYRQQPGQSLTLIATANQGSEATYESGFVIDKFPISRPNLTFSTLTVSNMSPEDSSIYLCSVDWEDSYGYTFGSGTRLTVV.

This chain connects TRBV12-2 to TRBJ2-3; the table calls TRBD1, which could not be checked here. TRBV12-2 is designated a pseudogene. This CDR3 is built from 14 residues. DNA of the CDR3: TGTGCAAGCAGCCCCGGGACTGGGGAAGACACCCAGTACTTT. Its translation: CASSPGTGEDTQYF.

By its share, this clonotype is medium-sized. This sequence joins TRBV7-9 and TRBJ2-1; TRBD2 aligns across 8 bases. Germline values: CDR1 SEHNR, CDR2 FQNEAQ (reference sequence). The CDR3 contains 15 residues. V lost 5 bases to trimming and J lost 0 bases; unmatched junction nucleotides: 3. DNA of the CDR3: TGTGCCAGCAGCGGCGGGGGGCCCTCCTACAATGAGCAGTTCTTC. Encoded protein: CASSGGGPSYNEQFF.

Relative to its sample, this clonotype is medium-sized. The chain employs TRBV19 and TRBJ2-4; no definite D call. The germline CDR1 and CDR2 sequences are LNHDA and SQIVND (reference sequence). The ends were cut back, 3 bases at V and 10 bases at J, with 10 bases in the middle. The CDR3 has 12 residues. The CDR3 here is CASSIGRMIQYF. DNA of the CDR3: TGTGCCAGTAGTATTGGCAGGATGATTCAGTACTTC.

This clonotype qualifies as medium-sized. This chain uses TRBV11-2 with TRBJ2-5; a possible D gene is TRBD1 (6 bases). Germline V gene data show CDR1 as SGHAT and CDR2 as FQNNGV. CDR3 length equals 14 residues. Deletions cut 8 bases from V and 0 bases from J, with 13 bases between. CDR3 residues: CASGRDIYQETQYF. CDR3 coding DNA: TGTGCCAGCGGCCGGGACATTTACCAAGAGACCCAGTACTTC.